A single sample is the source of the 10 T cell receptor beta chains below, sequenced in a study of blood T cell repertoires in COVID-19. The repertoire was sequenced with immunoSEQ multiplex PCR; TCRdb's copy has only in-frame clones and lacks some. The data show hundreds of thousands of clones, roughly 86% seen once. Sequencing was carried out using PBMCs or T cells enriched from blood (not recorded which). Receptors originate from a woman aged 50 to 60 who had been exposed to COVID-19.

V gene TRBV19 combines with J gene TRBJ2-7, with TRBD1 matching 9 bases. V lost 3 bases to trimming and J lost 5 bases; unmatched junction nucleotides: 8. The CDR3 sequence is 15 residues long. Per the germline V gene, CDR1 is LNHDA and CDR2 is SQIVND (reference sequence). CDR3 amino acids: CASSIPGQGPHEQYF. The CDR3 DNA is TGTGCCAGTAGTATTCCGGGACAGGGCCCCCACGAGCAGTACTTC. Combining the CDR3 with reference TRBV19 and TRBJ2-7 gives the whole variable domain DGGITQSPKYLFRKEGQNVTLSCEQNLNHDAMYWYRQDPGQGLRLIYYSQIVNDFQKGDIAEGYSVSREKKESFPLTVTSAQKNPTAFYLCASSIPGQGPHEQYFGPGTRLTVT.

The chain combines TRBV5-5 with TRBJ2-5; 11 bases fit TRBD2. The CDR3 has 15 amino acids. Germline trimming cut 2 bases from V and 3 bases from J; bases unmatched to any gene: 3. Germline V lookup: CDR1 SGHKS, CDR2 YYEKEE (reference sequence). DNA for the CDR3: TGTGCCAGCAGCTTACTTAGCGGGGGGGAAGAGACCCAGTACTTC. This sequence encodes CASSLLSGGEETQYF.

The genes are TRBV7-9 and TRBJ1-6, with D possibly TRBD1 on 5 matching bases. V lost 1 base and J 8 bases, leaving 12 bases between the germline ends. Germline loops: CDR1 SEHNR, CDR2 FQNEAQ (reference sequence). The CDR3 is 15 amino acids. CDR3 loop: CASSLVVGVDSPLHF. The CDR3 nucleotides read TGTGCCAGCAGCTTAGTTGTAGGGGTGGATTCACCCCTCCACTTT.

The CDR3, as DNA: TGCAGTGCGAGCCTCGGGGAGACCCAGTACTTC. Translated: CSASLGETQYF. The chain recombines TRBV20-1 with TRBJ2-5; no clear D. Germline-derived CDR1 and CDR2 are DFQATT and SNEGSKA (reference sequence). The CDR3 has 11 residues. V dropped 6 bases and J dropped 5 bases, with 10 bases sitting between them.

The V call is TRBV6-2 or TRBV6-3, the J call TRBJ1-4; D is perhaps TRBD1 (6 bases). V was trimmed by 2 bases and J by 8 bases, leaving 12 bases between them. The length of the CDR3 is 14 residues. Per germline, CDR1 MNHEY and CDR2 SVGEGT. CDR3 in DNA: TGTGCCAGCAGTTACCAGGGGCGTTGGGAAAAACTGTTTTTT. Protein product: CASSYQGRWEKLFF.

The genes are TRBV4-2 and TRBJ1-2; D unclear. Trimming left V 0 bases short and J 0 bases short, with 14 bases between. The CDR3 consists of 17 residues. Germline CDR1 reads LGHNA; CDR2 reads YNFKEQ. Here the CDR3 DNA reads TGTGCCAGCAGCCAAGATAACGGGGTCCGAGCTAACTATGGCTACACCTTC. It is translated as CASSQDNGVRANYGYTF.

This chain joins TRBV19 and TRBJ1-2; possible D gene TRBD1, 6 bases. This CDR3 comprises 13 residues. The germline gives CDR1 LNHDA, CDR2 SQIVND (reference sequence). The V end was cut by 6 bases, the J end by 3 bases, with 11 bases between. The CDR3 protein is CASSPTGDYGYTF. Written as DNA, the CDR3 is TGTGCCAGTAGCCCGACAGGTGACTATGGCTACACCTTC.

V and J are TRBV28 and TRBJ2-1, with 11 positions matching TRBD2. The V segment lost 6 bases and the J segment 7 bases; nucleotides outside the gene matches: 8. The CDR3 length is 15 residues. In germline, CDR1 is MDHEN, CDR2 SYDVKM. The CDR3 DNA is TGTGCCAGCAGCAGACTAGCGGGGAACAGGAATGAGCAGTTCTTC. It yields the protein CASSRLAGNRNEQFF.

The chain recombines TRBV5-4 with TRBJ2-3; 11 bases line up with TRBD2. Trimming cost V 4 bases and J 5 bases; bases outside gene matches: 6. The CDR3 extends over 15 amino acids. Per germline, CDR1 SGHNT and CDR2 YYREEE (reference sequence). The CDR3 nucleotides are TGTGCCAGCAGCACAGCCGGGACTAGCGGAGATACGCAGTATTTT. Encoded protein: CASSTAGTSGDTQYF. Based on the CDR3 plus reference TRBV5-4 and TRBJ2-3, the full variable domain is ETGVTQSPTHLIKTRGQQVTLRCSSQSGHNTVSWYQQALGQGPQFIFQYYREEENGRGNFPPRFSGLQFPNYSSELNVNALELDDSALYLCASSTAGTSGDTQYFGPGTRLTVL.

The CDR3 DNA sequence: TGTGCCAGCAGCCCCCGGGAGCCTAGCACAGATACGCAGTATTTT. It translates to CASSPREPSTDTQYF. The chain is built from TRBV7-6 and TRBJ2-3; possibly TRBD2 for D (6 bases). The CDR3 covers 15 residues. CDR1 and CDR2 from the germline V gene are SGHVS and FNYEAQ. Trimming cost V 5 bases and J 0 bases, with 12 bases left between them.